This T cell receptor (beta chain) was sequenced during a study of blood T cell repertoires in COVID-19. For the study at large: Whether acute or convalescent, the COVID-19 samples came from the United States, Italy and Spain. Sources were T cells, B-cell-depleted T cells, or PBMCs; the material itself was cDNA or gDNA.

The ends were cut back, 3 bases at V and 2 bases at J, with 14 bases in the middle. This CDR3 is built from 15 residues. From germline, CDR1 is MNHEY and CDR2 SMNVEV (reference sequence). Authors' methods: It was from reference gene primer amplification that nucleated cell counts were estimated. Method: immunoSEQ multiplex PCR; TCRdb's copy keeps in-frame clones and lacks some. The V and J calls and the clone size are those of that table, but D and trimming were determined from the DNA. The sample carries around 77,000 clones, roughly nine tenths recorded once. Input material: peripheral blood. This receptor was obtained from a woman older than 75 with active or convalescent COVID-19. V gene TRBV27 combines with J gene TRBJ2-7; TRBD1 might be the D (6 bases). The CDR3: CASSFETGRTYEQYF. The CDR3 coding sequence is TGTGCCAGCAGTTTCGAGACAGGCCGCACCTACGAGCAGTACTTC.